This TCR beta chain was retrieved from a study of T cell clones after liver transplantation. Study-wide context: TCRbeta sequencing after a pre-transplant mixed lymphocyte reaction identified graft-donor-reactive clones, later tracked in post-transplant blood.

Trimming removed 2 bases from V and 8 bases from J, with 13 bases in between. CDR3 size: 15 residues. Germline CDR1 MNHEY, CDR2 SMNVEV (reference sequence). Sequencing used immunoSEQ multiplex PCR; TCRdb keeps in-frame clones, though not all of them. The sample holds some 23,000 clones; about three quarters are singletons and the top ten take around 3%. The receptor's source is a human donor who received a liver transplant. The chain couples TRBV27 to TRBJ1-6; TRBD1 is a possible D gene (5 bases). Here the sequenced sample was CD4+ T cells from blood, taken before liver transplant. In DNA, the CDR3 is TGTGCCAGCAGTTTAAAGTCAGGGTTTGATTCACCCCTCCACTTT. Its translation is CASSLKSGFDSPLHF.